The present TCR beta chain was sequenced within a study of blood T cell repertoires in COVID-19. Looking at the study overall: COVID-19 samples from acute and convalescent phases originated in the United States, Italy and Spain.

Original analysis: Amplifying reference gene primers gave estimates of nucleated cell counts. Repertoires were generated with immunoSEQ multiplex PCR, while TCRdb's copy carries only in-frame clones and drops some. The V and J calls and clone size are taken from that table; D and trimming were inferred from the DNA. The table includes 20,000 to 25,000 clones, less than 85% detected once. CDR3 length equals 14 residues. Germline CDR1 reads GTSNPN; CDR2 reads SVGIG (reference sequence). V lost 0 bases and J 6 bases, leaving 15 bases between the germline ends. The receptor was isolated from a man in his fifties or sixties with active COVID-19. Specimen: peripheral blood. V is TRBV30 and J is TRBJ2-7; D perhaps matches TRBD1 (6 bases). This chain's CDR3 is CAWSVGQLTAEQYF. The CDR3 DNA follows: TGTGCCTGGAGTGTAGGACAGTTGACGGCCGAGCAGTACTTC.